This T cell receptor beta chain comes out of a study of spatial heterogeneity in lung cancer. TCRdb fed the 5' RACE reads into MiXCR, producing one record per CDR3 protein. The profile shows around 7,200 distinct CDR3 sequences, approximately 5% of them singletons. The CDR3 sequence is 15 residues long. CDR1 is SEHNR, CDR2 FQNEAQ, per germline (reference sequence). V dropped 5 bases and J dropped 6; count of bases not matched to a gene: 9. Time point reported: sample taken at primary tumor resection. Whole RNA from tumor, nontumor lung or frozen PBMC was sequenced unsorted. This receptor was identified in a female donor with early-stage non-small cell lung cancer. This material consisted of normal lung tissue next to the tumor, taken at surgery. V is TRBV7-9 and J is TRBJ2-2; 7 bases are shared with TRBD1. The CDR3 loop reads CASSPWDSEAGELFF. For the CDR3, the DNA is TGTGCCAGCAGCCCTTGGGACAGCGAGGCCGGGGAGCTGTTTTTT.